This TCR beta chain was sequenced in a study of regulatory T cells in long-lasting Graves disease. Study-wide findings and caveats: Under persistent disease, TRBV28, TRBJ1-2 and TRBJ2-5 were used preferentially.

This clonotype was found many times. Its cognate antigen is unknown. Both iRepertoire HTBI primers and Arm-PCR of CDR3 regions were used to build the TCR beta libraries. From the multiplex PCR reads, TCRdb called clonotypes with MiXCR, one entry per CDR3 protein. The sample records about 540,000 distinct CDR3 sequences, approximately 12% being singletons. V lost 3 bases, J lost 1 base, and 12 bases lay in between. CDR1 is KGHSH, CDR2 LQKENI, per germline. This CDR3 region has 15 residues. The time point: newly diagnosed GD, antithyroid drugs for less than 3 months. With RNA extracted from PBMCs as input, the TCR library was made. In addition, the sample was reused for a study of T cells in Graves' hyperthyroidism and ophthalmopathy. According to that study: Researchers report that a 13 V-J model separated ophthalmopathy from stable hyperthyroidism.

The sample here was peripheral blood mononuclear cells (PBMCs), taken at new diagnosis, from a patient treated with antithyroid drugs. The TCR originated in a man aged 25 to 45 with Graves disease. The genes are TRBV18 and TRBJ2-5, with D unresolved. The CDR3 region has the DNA TGTGCCAGCTCACCGCCGACAAGGGCCCAAGAGACCCAGTACTTC. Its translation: CASSPPTRAQETQYF.